Shown below are 22 T cell receptor beta chains from a single sample sequenced in a study of T cell repertoires in aging, cancer and after chemotherapy. A mixed TRB-A/B primer pool amplified rearranged TRB by multiplex touch-down PCR. TCRdb recomputed calls from the multiplex PCR reads with MiXCR, one row per CDR3 protein. The sample records 5,000 to 5,500 distinct CDR3 sequences, about two fifths being singletons. The template was genomic DNA from peripheral blood, not RNA. The sequenced sample was blood. The source of these receptors is a human donor with a blood cancer.

This clonotype was found a few times. J is TRBJ1-3 and V is TRBV18; D remains unclear. This CDR3 has 14 residues. V was pared by 2 bases and J by 1 base, with 6 bases between. Per the germline V gene, CDR1 is KGHSH and CDR2 is LQKENI. The CDR3 here is CASSPGESGNTIYF. The CDR3 coding sequence is TGTGCCAGCTCACCAGGGGAGTCTGGAAACACCATATATTTT.

J is TRBJ2-1 and V is TRBV15, with D perhaps matching TRBD1 (5 bases). The CDR3 is made up of 18 amino acids. Germline V gene lookup returns CDR1 LNHNV and CDR2 YYDKDF (reference sequence). V lost 0 bases and J 5 bases, leaving 20 bases between the germline ends. For the CDR3, the DNA is TGTGCCACCAGCAGAGAAAGCCCCGCAGTGGACACACACAATGAGCAGTTCTTC. Translating gives CATSRESPAVDTHNEQFF.

This clonotype occurred a few times. This rearrangement joins TRBV6-5 to TRBJ2-7; possibly TRBD1 or TRBD2 for D (5 bases each). In germline, CDR1 is MNHEY, CDR2 SVGAGI. Trimming removed 5 bases at V and 4 bases at J, with 12 bases between. This CDR3 spans 13 amino acids. CDR3 amino acids: CASSNGAYYEQYF. The CDR3 DNA sequence: TGTGCCAGCAGTAACGGGGCCTATTACGAGCAGTACTTC.

In this sample, this clonotype turned up a few times. The V call is TRBV30, the J call TRBJ1-6, with a possible D match to TRBD1 (5 bases). V was pared by 5 bases and J by 5 bases, with 16 bases between. Germline V gene data show CDR1 as GTSNPN and CDR2 as SVGIG (reference sequence). This CDR3 region has 15 residues. The CDR3 is CAWAKRLGDNSPLHF. The CDR3 nucleotides are TGTGCCTGGGCCAAACGTCTAGGGGATAATTCACCCCTCCACTTT. Full variable domain (outside the CDR3, taken from reference TRBV30 and TRBJ1-6): SQTIHQWPATLVQPVGSPLSLECTVEGTSNPNLYWYRQAAGRGLQLLFYSVGIGQISSEVPQNLSASRPQDRQFILSSKKLLLSDSGFYLCAWAKRLGDNSPLHFGNGTRLTVT.

This clonotype was seen more than once but under ten times. The chain employs TRBV12-3 or TRBV12-4 and TRBJ2-3; D remains unclear. The V gene lost 2 bases and the J gene lost 3 bases, with 6 bases spanning the gap. CDR3 length: 13 amino acids. CDR3 in DNA: TGTGCCAGCAGTTTACCTAAAACAGATACGCAGTATTTT. This translates into CASSLPKTDTQYF.

The V gene is TRBV18, the J gene TRBJ2-1, with D hard to call. The V gene lost 0 bases and the J gene lost 5 bases, with 11 bases spanning the gap. This CDR3 is 15 amino acids long. Germline CDR1 KGHSH, CDR2 LQKENI. CDR3 in DNA: TGTGCCAGCTCACCACCCTCACTCGAAAACAATGAGCAGTTCTTC. Translated, it gives CASSPPSLENNEQFF.

The V and J genes are TRBV20-1 and TRBJ2-3; TRBD2 agrees at 7 bases. Germline V lookup: CDR1 DFQATT, CDR2 SNEGSKA (reference sequence). V was pared by 1 base and J by 6 bases, with 1 base of the junction left unmatched. CDR3 length equals 12 residues. The CDR3 reads CSARVGGDTQYF. The CDR3 nucleotides read TGCAGTGCTAGAGTGGGGGGGGATACGCAGTATTTT.

The chain carries TRBV7-6 and TRBJ2-3, with D tentatively TRBD1 or TRBD2 (5 bases each). Germline V gene sequence: CDR1 SGHVS, CDR2 FNYEAQ. The CDR3 is 14 amino acids. The germline V and J ends were trimmed by 5 bases and 5 bases, with 14 bases remaining between them. The CDR3 DNA follows: TGTGCCAGCAGCCTAGGGACCGGCGGAGATACGCAGTATTTT. It specifies CASSLGTGGDTQYF.

In this sample, this clonotype turned up once. The chain has TRBV28 and TRBJ1-2; no clear D gene. CDR3 length: 16 amino acids. Per the germline V gene, CDR1 is MDHEN and CDR2 is SYDVKM. The V and J ends lost 2 bases and 4 bases respectively, with 17 bases between them. In DNA, the CDR3 is TGTGCCAGCAGTTTAAGCCACAGCCCTTTCCTCTATGGCTACACCTTC. Encoded protein: CASSLSHSPFLYGYTF.

The CDR3 sequence is CASSYSTGIQPQHF. The CDR3, as DNA: TGTGCCAGCAGTTACTCTACAGGGATCCAGCCCCAGCATTTT. This rearrangement joins TRBV6-1 to TRBJ1-5; a possible D gene is TRBD1 (6 bases). Trimming shortened V by 5 bases and J by 7 bases, and 15 bases separated the two germline ends. The CDR3 is 14 amino acids. Per germline, CDR1 MNHNS and CDR2 SASEGT.

This clonotype counts as medium-sized (0.01 to 0.1%). The genes are TRBV11-1 and TRBJ2-6; unclear D gene. The CDR3 has 15 amino acids. Germline CDR1 reads SGHAT; CDR2 reads FQDESV (reference sequence). Deletions cut 3 bases from V and 0 bases from J, with 6 bases between. In DNA, the CDR3 is TGTGCCAGCAGCTTGACCGACTCTGGGGCCAACGTCCTGACTTTC. Protein sequence: CASSLTDSGANVLTF. The whole variable domain, filled in from reference TRBV11-1 and TRBJ2-6, reads EAEVAQSPRYKITEKSQAVAFWCDPISGHATLYWYRQILGQGPELLVQFQDESVVDDSQLPKDRFSAERLKGVDSTLKIQPAELGDSAMYLCASSLTDSGANVLTFGAGSRLTVL.

The V gene is TRBV18, the J gene TRBJ2-4, with a weak D call TRBD2 (6 bases). The CDR3 runs to 14 residues. Germline lookup yields CDR1 KGHSH and CDR2 LQKENI. V was trimmed by 2 bases and J by 6 bases, leaving 11 bases between them. This chain's CDR3 is CASSPGGSRNIQYF. The CDR3 region has the DNA TGTGCCAGCTCACCAGGGGGGTCACGAAACATTCAGTACTTC.

The V gene is TRBV20-1, the J gene TRBJ1-6, with D possibly matching TRBD1 (6 bases). The germline CDR1 and CDR2 sequences are DFQATT and SNEGSKA (reference sequence). CDR3 length equals 15 residues. The V gene lost 5 bases and the J gene lost 10 bases, with 21 bases spanning the gap. As DNA, the CDR3 is TGCAGTGCTTTCTCGGGGGCGCGAGGGAGATCACCCCTCCACTTT. It specifies CSAFSGARGRSPLHF.

This clonotype showed up just once. This chain uses TRBV20-1 with TRBJ1-1; TRBD1 might be the D (5 bases). This CDR3 is 15 amino acids long. CDR1 and CDR2 (germline): DFQATT, SNEGSKA (reference sequence). V was trimmed by 0 bases and J by 1 base, leaving 12 bases between them. In DNA, the CDR3 is TGCAGTGCTAGAGATTCTCGGGACCCGAACACTGAAGCTTTCTTT. As protein: CSARDSRDPNTEAFF.

V is TRBV5-4 and J is TRBJ2-1, with TRBD1 matching over 8 bases. Germline V gives CDR1 SGHNT, CDR2 YYREEE (reference sequence). The trim removed 7 bases at V and 3 bases at J, leaving 9 bases unmatched. The CDR3 has 15 residues. CDR3 sequence (DNA): TGTGCCAGCTTCCCAGGGGGCGCGGACTACAATGAGCAGTTCTTC. Its translation: CASFPGGADYNEQFF.

This clonotype showed up just a few times. The chain employs TRBV5-5 and TRBJ2-1, with D uncertain. This CDR3 has 12 amino acids. In germline, CDR1 is SGHKS, CDR2 YYEKEE (reference sequence). V lost 5 bases to trimming and J lost 7 bases, with 10 bases between them. CDR3 DNA sequence: TGTGCCAGCAGTTACCAGCAGAATGAGCAGTTCTTC. Amino acids: CASSYQQNEQFF.

By sample share, this clonotype is medium-sized. The chain combines TRBV29-1 with TRBJ2-5; perhaps TRBD2 as D (6 bases). Trimming stripped 3 bases from V and 1 base from J, with 9 bases between. The CDR3 consists of 13 residues. In germline, CDR1 is SQVTM, CDR2 ANQGSEA. This CDR3 is CSVDRGIQETQYF. The CDR3 bases are TGCAGCGTTGACCGGGGGATCCAAGAGACCCAGTACTTC. The variable domain in full, completed from reference TRBV29-1 and TRBJ2-5, reads SAVISQKPSRDICQRGTSLTIQCQVDSQVTMMFWYRQQPGQSLTLIATANQGSEATYESGFVIDKFPISRPNLTFSTLTVSNMSPEDSSIYLCSVDRGIQETQYFGPGTRLLVL.

The rearrangement uses TRBV6-2 or TRBV6-3 and TRBJ1-4; TRBD1 matches at 12 bases. Germline assignment: CDR1 MNHEY and CDR2 SVGEGT. The V gene end was trimmed by 2 bases and the J gene end by 3 bases; junction bases not matched to a gene: 4. The CDR3 is 17 residues long. CDR3 protein: CASSYGRDRGPNEKLFF. DNA for the CDR3: TGTGCCAGCAGTTACGGAAGGGACAGGGGGCCTAATGAAAAACTGTTTTTT.

The CDR3 protein is CASSFSGPDEQFF. The CDR3 nucleotides are TGTGCCAGCAGTTTCTCCGGCCCAGATGAGCAGTTCTTC. V and J are TRBV12-3 or TRBV12-4 and TRBJ2-1; D remains ambiguous. With 3 bases removed from V and 8 bases from J, the gap between germline ends came to 11 bases. This CDR3 spans 13 amino acids.

This chain connects TRBV6-6 to TRBJ2-5; D is possibly TRBD1 (8 bases). CDR1 MNHNY and CDR2 SVGAGI come from the germline V gene (reference sequence). V gave up 4 bases and J gave up 5 bases, with 17 bases separating them. The length of the CDR3 is 15 residues. This chain's CDR3 is CASSSLGQGGETQYF. The CDR3 nucleotides are TGTGCCAGCAGTTCCCTCGGACAGGGAGGGGAGACCCAGTACTTC.

V usage is TRBV6-1 and J usage is TRBJ2-5; the D gene is possibly TRBD2 (6 bases). Germline V lookup: CDR1 MNHNS, CDR2 SASEGT. Trimming pared 7 bases from V and 1 base from J, leaving 13 bases between. The CDR3 is made up of 14 amino acids. CDR3 coding DNA: TGTGCCAGCATGCGGGGATCGGGCCAAGAGACCCAGTACTTC. Protein product: CASMRGSGQETQYF.

The chain links TRBV27 to TRBJ2-2; 7 positions agree with TRBD2. Trimming removed 6 bases from V and 3 bases from J; junction bases left unmatched: 10. CDR1 and CDR2 (germline): MNHEY, SMNVEV (reference sequence). The CDR3 totals 16 residues. CDR3 in DNA: TGTGCCAGCAGGTTCGCAGGGAGGGAGGACACCGGGGAGCTGTTTTTT. This translates into CASRFAGREDTGELFF.